This T cell receptor (beta chain) was captured by sequencing in a study of identical twins. MiXCR, run by TCRdb on the 5' RACE reads, gives a single entry per CDR3 protein. Among 1.5 million to 2 million distinct CDR3 sequences listed, roughly a third were seen once. This sequence was found in a newborn girl in good health. Sequenced material: cord blood.

CDR3 residues: CSASLRGTEQYF. The CDR3 DNA reads TGCAGTGCTAGTCTTCGCGGAACCGAGCAGTACTTC. This rearrangement joins TRBV20-1 to TRBJ2-7, with D hard to call. V was cut by 3 bases and J by 6 bases, with 12 bases left in between. Germline values: CDR1 DFQATT, CDR2 SNEGSKA (reference sequence). The CDR3 runs to 12 residues.